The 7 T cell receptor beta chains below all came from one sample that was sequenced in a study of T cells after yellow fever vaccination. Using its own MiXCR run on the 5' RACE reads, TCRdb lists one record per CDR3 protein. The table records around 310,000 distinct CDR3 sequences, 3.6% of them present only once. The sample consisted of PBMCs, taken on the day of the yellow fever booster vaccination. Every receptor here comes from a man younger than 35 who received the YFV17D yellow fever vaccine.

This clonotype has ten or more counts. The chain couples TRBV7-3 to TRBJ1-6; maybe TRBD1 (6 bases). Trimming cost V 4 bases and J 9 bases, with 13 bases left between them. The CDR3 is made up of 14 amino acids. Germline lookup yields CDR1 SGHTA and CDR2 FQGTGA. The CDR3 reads CASSSQAGASPLHF. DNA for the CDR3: TGTGCCAGCAGCTCCCAGGCAGGGGCTTCACCCCTCCACTTT.

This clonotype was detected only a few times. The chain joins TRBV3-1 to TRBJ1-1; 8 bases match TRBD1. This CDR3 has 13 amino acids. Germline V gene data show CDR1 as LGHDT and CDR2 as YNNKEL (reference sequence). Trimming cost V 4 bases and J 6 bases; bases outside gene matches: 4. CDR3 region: CASSPGQGSEAFF. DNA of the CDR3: TGTGCCAGCAGCCCAGGACAGGGCTCTGAAGCTTTCTTT.

CDR3 loop: CASSVGQDVSNQPQHF. The CDR3 nucleotides are TGTGCCAGCAGCGTAGGGCAGGATGTTAGCAATCAGCCCCAGCATTTT. The chain has TRBV9 and TRBJ1-5; D is uncertain. The CDR3 totals 16 residues. From germline, CDR1 is SGDLS and CDR2 YYNGEE. V lost 0 bases, J lost 0 bases, and 10 bases lay in between.

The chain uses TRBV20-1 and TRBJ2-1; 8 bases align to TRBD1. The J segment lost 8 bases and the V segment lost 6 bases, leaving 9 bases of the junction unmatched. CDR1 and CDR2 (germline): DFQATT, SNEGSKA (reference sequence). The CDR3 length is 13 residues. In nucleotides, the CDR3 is TGCAGTGCGGGACAGGTCAATTTCCATGAGCAGTTCTTC. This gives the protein CSAGQVNFHEQFF.

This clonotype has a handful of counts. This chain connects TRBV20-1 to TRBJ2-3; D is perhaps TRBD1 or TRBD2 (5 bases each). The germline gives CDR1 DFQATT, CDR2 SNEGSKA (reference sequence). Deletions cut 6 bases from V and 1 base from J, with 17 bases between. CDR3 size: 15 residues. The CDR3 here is CSAIPVGERTDTQYF. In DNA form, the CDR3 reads TGCAGTGCCATACCCGTGGGGGAGCGCACAGATACGCAGTATTTT.

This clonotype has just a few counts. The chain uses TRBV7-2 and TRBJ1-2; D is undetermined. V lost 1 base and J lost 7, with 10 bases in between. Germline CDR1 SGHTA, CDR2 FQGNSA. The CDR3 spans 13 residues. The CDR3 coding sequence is TGTGCCAGCAGCTTAGTTTACGACTCTGGCTACACCTTC. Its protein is CASSLVYDSGYTF.

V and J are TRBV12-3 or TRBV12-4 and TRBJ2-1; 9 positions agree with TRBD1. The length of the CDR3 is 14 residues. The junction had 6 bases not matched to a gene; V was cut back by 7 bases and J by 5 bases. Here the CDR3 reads CASTAGQGHNEQFF. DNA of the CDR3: TGTGCCAGCACCGCGGGACAGGGCCACAATGAGCAGTTCTTC.